These 9 T cell receptor beta chains came from one sample sequenced in a study of cytomegalovirus exposure and HLA in healthy donors. Primers for the PCR totalled 60 Vbeta and 13 Jbeta. Sequencing was performed with immunoSEQ multiplex PCR; in TCRdb, only in-frame clones are kept and a portion is missing. The sample contains 90,000 to 100,000 clones, around 81% of which appear only once. Sequencing was carried out using PBMCs. Receptors were obtained from a man between 18 and 35 years old in good health and CMV-seronegative.

The chain links TRBV5-1 to TRBJ2-5; 8 positions match TRBD2. This CDR3 is 14 amino acids long. CDR1 is SGHRS and CDR2 is YFSETQ in the germline V gene. Trimming took 3 bases from V and 5 from J; bases not matched to a gene: 6. CDR3 nucleotide sequence: TGCGCCAGCAGCTCAGGACTAGCCCGGGAGACCCAGTACTTC. Amino acid sequence: CASSSGLARETQYF.

The rearrangement joins TRBV19 to TRBJ1-4; 7 bases map to TRBD1. The germline V gene has CDR1 LNHDA and CDR2 SQIVND (reference sequence). Unmatched junction bases numbered 13, after V lost 4 bases and J lost 5 bases. The CDR3 runs 17 residues. The CDR3 reads CASSTTHAGQNNEKLFF. For the CDR3, the DNA is TGTGCCAGTAGTACCACTCACGCGGGACAGAACAATGAAAAACTGTTTTTT.

The rearrangement links TRBV7-2 to TRBJ1-1; the match to TRBD1 covers 9 bases. V shed 5 bases and J 4 bases; nucleotides not matched to a gene: 8. This CDR3 contains 15 residues. CDR1 is SGHTA and CDR2 is FQGNSA in the germline V gene. Here the CDR3 DNA reads TGTGCCAGCAGCCTCCTGACAGGGGGTAGCACTGAAGCTTTCTTT. As protein: CASSLLTGGSTEAFF.

This rearrangement joins TRBV10-3 to TRBJ2-3; D might be TRBD2 (6 bases). Germline loops: CDR1 ENHRY, CDR2 SYGVKD. The CDR3 covers 13 residues. V gave up 7 bases and J gave up 2 bases, with 10 bases separating them. For the CDR3, the DNA is TGTGCCATCACCCGGGGGACCACAGATACGCAGTATTTT. It encodes CAITRGTTDTQYF.

The chain employs TRBV5-1 and TRBJ1-3, with D possibly being TRBD1 (5 bases). The CDR3 spans 14 residues. The V and J ends lost 4 bases and 0 bases respectively, with 8 bases between them. Germline V gene sequence: CDR1 SGHRS, CDR2 YFSETQ. DNA of the CDR3: TGCGCCAGCAGCCAGGGCTACTCTGGAAACACCATATATTTT. Translating gives CASSQGYSGNTIYF.

J is TRBJ1-1 and V is TRBV19; D ambiguous. Germline lookup yields CDR1 LNHDA and CDR2 SQIVND (reference sequence). This CDR3 contains 14 residues. Trimming cost V 3 bases and J 5 bases, with 13 bases left between them. CDR3 nucleotides: TGTGCCAGTAGTATTAACAGCGGGAGAACTGAAGCTTTCTTT. It yields the protein CASSINSGRTEAFF.

J is TRBJ2-7 and V is TRBV10-1; 10 bases match TRBD1. The CDR3 spans 15 residues. The ends lost 2 bases at V and 0 bases at J; junction bases unmatched: 1. Per germline, CDR1 WNHNN and CDR2 SYGVQD (reference sequence). CDR3 bases: TGCGCCAGCAGTGAGGGACAGGGGGGCTCCTACGAGCAGTACTTC. Protein: CASSEGQGGSYEQYF.

This clone was counted a single time. The V and J genes are TRBV12-2 and TRBJ2-5; the table's D call of TRBD2 was not tested on the DNA. TRBV12-2 is reported as a pseudogene. The CDR3 sequence is 16 residues long. In DNA, the CDR3 is TGTGCAAGTCGCCGACCCGGGGGGAGGTACCAAGAGACCCAGTACTTC. It encodes CASRRPGGRYQETQYF.

The rearrangement links TRBV5-4 to TRBJ1-3, with 9 bases matching TRBD1. The CDR3 length is 16 residues. The trim removed 2 bases at V and 2 bases at J, leaving 5 bases unmatched. Per the germline V gene, CDR1 is SGHNT and CDR2 is YYREEE (reference sequence). This CDR3 is CASSLPRDRAGNTIYF. CDR3 nucleotides: TGTGCCAGCAGCTTACCCCGGGACAGGGCTGGAAACACCATATATTTT.